This T cell receptor (beta chain) is drawn from a study of OX40 agonist ivuxolimab in advanced cancers. Study background: A partial response was reached by three patients: one with hepatocellular carcinoma and two with cutaneous melanoma. Broader study findings: Expanded peripheral T cell antigen specificity was not determined.

The germline CDR1 and CDR2 sequences are MNHEY and SVGAGI. There are 15 residues in the CDR3. Trimming pared 6 bases from V and 7 bases from J, leaving 19 bases between. This clone has more than one count but fewer than ten. Its specificity is not known. The table came from immunoSEQ multiplex PCR; TCRdb's copy has only in-frame clones and leaves some out. The sample carries 50,000 or so clones, roughly 88% recorded once. The sequence was collected from an adult with an advanced solid tumor such as melanoma, head and neck, liver or kidney cancer. The input for sequencing was CD4+ or CD8+ T cells sorted from blood, taken in a trial of the OX40 agonist ivuxolimab. The gene calls are TRBV6-5 and TRBJ1-5, with D possibly matching TRBD1 (6 bases). CDR3 sequence (DNA): TGTGCCAGCAGCACAGTTTCGGGGGGCCGGCAGCCCCAGCATTTT. Protein sequence: CASSTVSGGRQPQHF.